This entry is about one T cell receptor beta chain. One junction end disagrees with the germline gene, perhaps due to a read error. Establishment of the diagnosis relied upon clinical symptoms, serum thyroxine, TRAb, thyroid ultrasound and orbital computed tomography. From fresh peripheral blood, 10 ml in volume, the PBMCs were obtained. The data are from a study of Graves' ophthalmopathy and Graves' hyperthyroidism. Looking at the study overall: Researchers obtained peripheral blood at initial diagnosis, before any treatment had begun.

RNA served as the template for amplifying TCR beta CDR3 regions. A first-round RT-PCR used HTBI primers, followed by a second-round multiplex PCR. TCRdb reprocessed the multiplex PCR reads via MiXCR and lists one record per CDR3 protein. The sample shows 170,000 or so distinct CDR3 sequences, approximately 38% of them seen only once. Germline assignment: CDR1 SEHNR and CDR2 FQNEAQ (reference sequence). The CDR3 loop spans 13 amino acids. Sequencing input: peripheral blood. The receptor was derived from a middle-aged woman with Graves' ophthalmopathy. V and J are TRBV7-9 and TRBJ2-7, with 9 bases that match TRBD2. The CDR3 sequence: CASSLAGIYEQYF. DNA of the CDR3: TGTGCCAGCAGCCTAGCGGGGATCTACGAGCAGTACTTC.